This entry concerns a single TCR beta chain. The antigen is unknown. This entry comes from a study of shared clonotypes between healthy human individuals. Notes on the study in general: Rarefaction showed that sequencing of sorted subsets was incomplete (despite large depth).

This CDR3 contains 17 residues. The V gene end was trimmed by 4 bases and the J gene end by 2 bases; junction bases not matched to a gene: 11. CDR1 and CDR2 (germline): WSHSY, SAAADI. The CD4+ fraction was divided into a CD45RA+ naive subset and a CD45RA-negative memory subset. An even split of each subset's genomic DNA across several immunoSEQ plates was performed. TCRdb keeps only in-frame clones here, not all; method: immunoSEQ multiplex PCR. The sample includes roughly 2.4 million clones, 90% to 97% seen only once; the top ten take around 0.13%. This sequence originates from a man aged 18-30 years in good health. The J gene is TRBJ2-7, the V gene TRBV10-2, with 10 bases identical to TRBD2. The sample comprised naive CD4+ T cells sorted from blood. Sample subset: CD45RA+ positively selected. CDR3 nucleotides: TGCGCCAGCAGTGGTGAGGGACTAGCGAACACCCCCTACGAGCAGTACTTC. Translation gives CASSGEGLANTPYEQYF.